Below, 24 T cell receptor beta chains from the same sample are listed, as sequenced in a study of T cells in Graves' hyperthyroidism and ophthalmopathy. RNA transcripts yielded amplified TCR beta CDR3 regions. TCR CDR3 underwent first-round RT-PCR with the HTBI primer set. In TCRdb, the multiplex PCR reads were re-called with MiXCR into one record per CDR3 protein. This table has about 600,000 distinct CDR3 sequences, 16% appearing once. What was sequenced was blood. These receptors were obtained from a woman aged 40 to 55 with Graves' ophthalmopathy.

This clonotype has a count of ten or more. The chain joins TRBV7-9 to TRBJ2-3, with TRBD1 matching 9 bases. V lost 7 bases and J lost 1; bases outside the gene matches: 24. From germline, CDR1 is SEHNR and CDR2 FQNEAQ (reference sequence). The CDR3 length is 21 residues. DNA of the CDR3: TGTGCCAGCACCGCCAACCTCCCGGGACAGGGAGTTTGGCCGGGCACAGATACGCAGTATTTT. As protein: CASTANLPGQGVWPGTDTQYF.

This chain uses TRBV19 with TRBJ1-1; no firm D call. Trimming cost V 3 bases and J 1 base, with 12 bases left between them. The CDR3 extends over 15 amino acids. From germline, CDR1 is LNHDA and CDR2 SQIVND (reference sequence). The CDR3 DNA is TGTGCCAGTAGTATTCAAGGCCCTGGGAACACTGAAGCTTTCTTT. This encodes CASSIQGPGNTEAFF.

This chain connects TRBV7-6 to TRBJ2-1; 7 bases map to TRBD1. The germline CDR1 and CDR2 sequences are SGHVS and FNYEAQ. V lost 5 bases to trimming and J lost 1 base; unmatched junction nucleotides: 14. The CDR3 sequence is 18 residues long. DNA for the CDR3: TGTGCCAGCAGCCTACTCTCCGTAGGGGGCCCGTCCTACAATGAGCAGTTCTTC. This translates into CASSLLSVGGPSYNEQFF.

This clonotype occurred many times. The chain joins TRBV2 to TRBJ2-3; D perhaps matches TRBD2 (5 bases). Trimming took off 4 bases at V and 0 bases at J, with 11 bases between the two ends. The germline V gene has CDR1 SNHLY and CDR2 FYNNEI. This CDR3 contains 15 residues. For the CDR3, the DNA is TGTGCCAGCAGTGCTGGGCGGGCCAGCACAGATACGCAGTATTTT. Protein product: CASSAGRASTDTQYF.

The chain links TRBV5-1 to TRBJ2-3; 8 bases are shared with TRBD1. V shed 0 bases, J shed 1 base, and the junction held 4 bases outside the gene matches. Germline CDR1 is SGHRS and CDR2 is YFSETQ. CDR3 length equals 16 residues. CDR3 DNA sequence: TGCGCCAGCAGCTTGGAGCAGGGGGCCGGCACAGATACGCAGTATTTT. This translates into CASSLEQGAGTDTQYF.

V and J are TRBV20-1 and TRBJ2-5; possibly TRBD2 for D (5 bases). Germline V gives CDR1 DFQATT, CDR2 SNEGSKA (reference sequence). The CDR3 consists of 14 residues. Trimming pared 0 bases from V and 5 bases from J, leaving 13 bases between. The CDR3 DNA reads TGCAGTGCTAGAGATGGGGAGTTGGGGGAGACCCAGTACTTC. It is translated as CSARDGELGETQYF.

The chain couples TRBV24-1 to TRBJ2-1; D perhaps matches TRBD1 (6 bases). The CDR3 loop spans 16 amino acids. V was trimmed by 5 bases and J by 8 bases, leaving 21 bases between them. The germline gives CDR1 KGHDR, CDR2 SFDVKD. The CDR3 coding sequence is TGTGCCACCAGTGCCCCGGGAACAGGGAGTAGGGATGAGCAGTTCTTC. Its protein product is CATSAPGTGSRDEQFF.

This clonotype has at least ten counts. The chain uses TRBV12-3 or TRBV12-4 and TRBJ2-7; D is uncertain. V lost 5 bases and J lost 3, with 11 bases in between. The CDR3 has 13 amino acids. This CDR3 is CASSGLVGYEQYF. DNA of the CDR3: TGTGCCAGCAGTGGTCTAGTCGGCTACGAGCAGTACTTC.

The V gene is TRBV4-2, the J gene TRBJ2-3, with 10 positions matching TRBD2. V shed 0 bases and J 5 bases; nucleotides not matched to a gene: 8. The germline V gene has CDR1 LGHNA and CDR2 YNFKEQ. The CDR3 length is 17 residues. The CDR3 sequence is CASSQDLQRGGLDTQYF. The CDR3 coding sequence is TGTGCCAGCAGCCAAGATCTGCAGCGGGGGGGTTTAGATACGCAGTATTTT.

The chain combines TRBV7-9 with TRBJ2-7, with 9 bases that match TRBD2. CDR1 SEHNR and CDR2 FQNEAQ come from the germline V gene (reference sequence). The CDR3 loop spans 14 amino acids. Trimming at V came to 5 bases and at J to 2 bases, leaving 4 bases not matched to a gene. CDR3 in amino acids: CASSPLAGTYEQYF. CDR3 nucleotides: TGTGCCAGCAGCCCTCTAGCGGGGACCTACGAGCAGTACTTC.

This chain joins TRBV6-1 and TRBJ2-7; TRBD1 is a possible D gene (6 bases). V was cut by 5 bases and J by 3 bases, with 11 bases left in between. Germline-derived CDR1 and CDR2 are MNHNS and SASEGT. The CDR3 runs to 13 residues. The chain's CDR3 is CASSQDSRYEQYF. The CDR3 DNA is TGTGCCAGCAGTCAGGACAGCCGCTACGAGCAGTACTTC.

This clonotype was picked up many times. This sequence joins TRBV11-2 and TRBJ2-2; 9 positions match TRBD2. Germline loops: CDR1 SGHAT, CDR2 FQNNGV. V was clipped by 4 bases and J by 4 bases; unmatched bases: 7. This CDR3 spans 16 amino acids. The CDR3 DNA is TGTGCCAGCAGCTCTGAGGGACTAGCACTCACCGGGGAGCTGTTTTTT. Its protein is CASSSEGLALTGELFF. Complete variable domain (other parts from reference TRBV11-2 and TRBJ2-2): EAGVAQSPRYKIIEKRQSVAFWCNPISGHATLYWYQQILGQGPKLLIQFQNNGVVDDSQLPKDRFSAERLKGVDSTLKIQPAKLEDSAVYLCASSSEGLALTGELFFGEGSRLTVL.

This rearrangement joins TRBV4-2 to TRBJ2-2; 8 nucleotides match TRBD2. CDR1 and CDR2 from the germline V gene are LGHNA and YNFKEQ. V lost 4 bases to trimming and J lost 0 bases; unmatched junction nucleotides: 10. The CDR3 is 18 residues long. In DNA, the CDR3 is TGTGCCAGCAGCCCACGACTAGCGAGGATTGCGAACACCGGGGAGCTGTTTTTT. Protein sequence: CASSPRLARIANTGELFF.

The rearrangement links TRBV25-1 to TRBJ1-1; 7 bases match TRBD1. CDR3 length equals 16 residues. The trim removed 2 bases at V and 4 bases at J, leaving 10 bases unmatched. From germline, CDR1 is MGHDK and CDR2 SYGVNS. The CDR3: CASSERGDREGTEAFF. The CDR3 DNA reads TGTGCCAGCAGTGAAAGGGGAGACAGGGAGGGCACTGAAGCTTTCTTT.

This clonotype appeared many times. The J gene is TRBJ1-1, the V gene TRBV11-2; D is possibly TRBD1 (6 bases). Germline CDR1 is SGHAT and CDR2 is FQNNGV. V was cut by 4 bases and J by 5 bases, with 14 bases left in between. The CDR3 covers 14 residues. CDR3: CASSSTGLGTEAFF. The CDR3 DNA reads TGTGCCAGCAGCTCCACAGGGCTGGGGACTGAAGCTTTCTTT.

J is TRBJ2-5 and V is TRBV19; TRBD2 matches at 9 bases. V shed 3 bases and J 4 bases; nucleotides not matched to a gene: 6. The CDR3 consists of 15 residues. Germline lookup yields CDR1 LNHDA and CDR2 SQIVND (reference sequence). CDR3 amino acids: CASSINGAGGETQYF. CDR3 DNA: TGTGCCAGTAGTATCAATGGAGCGGGAGGAGAGACCCAGTACTTC.

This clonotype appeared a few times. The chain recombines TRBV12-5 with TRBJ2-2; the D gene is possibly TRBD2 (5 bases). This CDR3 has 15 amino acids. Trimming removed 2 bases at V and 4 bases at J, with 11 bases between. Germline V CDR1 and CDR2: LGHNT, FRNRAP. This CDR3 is CASGLQTSSTGELFF. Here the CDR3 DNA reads TGTGCTAGTGGTTTGCAAACTAGTTCCACCGGGGAGCTGTTTTTT.

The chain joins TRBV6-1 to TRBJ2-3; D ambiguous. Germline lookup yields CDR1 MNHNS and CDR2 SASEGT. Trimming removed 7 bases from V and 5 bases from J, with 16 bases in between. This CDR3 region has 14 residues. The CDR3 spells CASKVPTHGDTQYF. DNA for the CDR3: TGTGCCAGCAAGGTCCCGACGCACGGAGATACGCAGTATTTT.

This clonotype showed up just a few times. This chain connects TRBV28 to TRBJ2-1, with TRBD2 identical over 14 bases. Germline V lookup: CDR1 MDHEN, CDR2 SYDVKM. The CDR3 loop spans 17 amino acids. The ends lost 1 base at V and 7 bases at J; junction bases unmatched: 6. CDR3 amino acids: CASSLLTSGRGGNEQFF. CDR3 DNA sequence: TGTGCCAGCAGTTTATTGACTAGCGGGAGGGGGGGGAATGAGCAGTTCTTC.

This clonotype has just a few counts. The CDR3 DNA follows: TGCGCCAGCAGCCAAGATACAGGGGTTACCTCTGGAAACACCATATATTTT. Translation: CASSQDTGVTSGNTIYF. The chain joins TRBV4-1 to TRBJ1-3, with TRBD1 matching 7 bases. The J segment lost 0 bases and the V segment lost 0 bases, leaving 5 bases of the junction unmatched. The CDR3 is made up of 17 amino acids. Germline V CDR1 and CDR2: MGHRA, YSYEKL.

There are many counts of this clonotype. The CDR3 spells CASSTSGAGANTQYF. The CDR3 DNA sequence: TGTGCCAGCAGTACCTCTGGGGCAGGGGCCAATACGCAGTATTTT. V gene TRBV2 combines with J gene TRBJ2-3; D possibly corresponds to TRBD1 (6 bases). This CDR3 has 15 residues. Looked up from germline, CDR1 is SNHLY and CDR2 is FYNNEI. V lost 5 bases to trimming and J lost 7 bases, with 19 bases between them.

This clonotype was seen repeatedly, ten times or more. This chain's CDR3 is CSAPPAGLNYGYTF. The CDR3 DNA reads as TGCAGTGCCCCTCCGGCAGGCCTTAACTATGGCTACACCTTC. This rearrangement joins TRBV20-1 to TRBJ1-2; D gene unclear. V lost 6 bases and J 1 base, leaving 15 bases between the germline ends. Germline CDR1 DFQATT, CDR2 SNEGSKA (reference sequence). This CDR3 region has 14 residues.

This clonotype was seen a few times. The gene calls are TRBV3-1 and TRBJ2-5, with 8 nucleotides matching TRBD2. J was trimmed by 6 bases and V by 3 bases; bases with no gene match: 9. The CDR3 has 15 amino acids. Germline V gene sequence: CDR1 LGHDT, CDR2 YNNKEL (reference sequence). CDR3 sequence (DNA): TGTGCCAGCAGCCAGGGGGCCAGCGGGAGACAGACCCAGTACTTC. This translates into CASSQGASGRQTQYF.

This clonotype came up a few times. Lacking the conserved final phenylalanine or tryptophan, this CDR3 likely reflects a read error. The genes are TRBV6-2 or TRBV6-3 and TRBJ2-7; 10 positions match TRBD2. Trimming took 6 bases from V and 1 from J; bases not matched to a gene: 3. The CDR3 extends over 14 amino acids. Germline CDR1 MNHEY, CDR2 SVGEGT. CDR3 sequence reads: CASRKLAGSYEQYL. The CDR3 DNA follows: TGTGCCAGCAGAAAACTAGCGGGGTCCTACGAGCAGTACCTC.